The present T cell receptor (beta chain) was sequenced within a study of technical replicates of blood from a handful of donors (dated by TCRdb to 2016 to 2017). Library preparation employed the immunoSEQ multiplex PCR assay. TCRdb holds this immuneACCESS table with in-frame rearrangements only. Some clones are missing; in checked studies, unresolved V genes explain under half, and the rest has no known cause. The sample has 84,000 or so clones on record, 97% of them singletons. Together, the top ten hold over 0.15% of the sample. In regard to this clone: Its antigen is unknown. No base qualities exist here, and no much larger clone lies one base off it.

The CDR3 covers 15 residues, taking in both the cysteine and the phenylalanine. Solely the CDR3 DNA is kept, with 45 bases framed from the first base. The germline V gene gives CDR1 as MNHNS and CDR2 as SASEGT. V is cut back by 3 bases and J by 2 bases, with 4 bases in the junction unmatched. The source material was T cells isolated from PBMCs. The chain employs TRBV6-1 and TRBJ2-7, with TRBD2 identical over 10 junction bases. This sequence originates from a human donor in good health. This receptor carries the CDR3 CASSDGLAGAYEQYF. The DNA sequence is TGTGCCAGCAGTGATGGTCTAGCGGGGGCCTACGAGCAGTACTTC.